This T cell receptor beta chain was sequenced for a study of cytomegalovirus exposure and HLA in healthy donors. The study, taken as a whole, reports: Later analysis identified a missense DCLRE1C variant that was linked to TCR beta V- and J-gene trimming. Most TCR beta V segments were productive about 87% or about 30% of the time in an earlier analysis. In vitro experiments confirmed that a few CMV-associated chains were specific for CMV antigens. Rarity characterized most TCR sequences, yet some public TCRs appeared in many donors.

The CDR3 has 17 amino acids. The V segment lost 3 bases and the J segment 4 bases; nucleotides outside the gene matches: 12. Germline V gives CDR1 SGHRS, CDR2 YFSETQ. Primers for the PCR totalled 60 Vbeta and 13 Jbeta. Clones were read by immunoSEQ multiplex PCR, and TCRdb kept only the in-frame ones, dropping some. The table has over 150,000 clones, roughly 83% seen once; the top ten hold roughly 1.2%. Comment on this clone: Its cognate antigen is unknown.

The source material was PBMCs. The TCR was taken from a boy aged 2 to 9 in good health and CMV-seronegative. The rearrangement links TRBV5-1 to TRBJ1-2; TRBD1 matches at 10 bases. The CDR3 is CASSSGGTGARSYGYTF. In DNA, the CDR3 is TGCGCCAGCAGCTCTGGCGGGACAGGGGCCCGGAGCTATGGCTACACCTTC.